This T cell receptor beta chain was found in a study of identifying expanded T cells in peripheral blood. Study-wide results and caveats: Roughly two-week clone count variance significantly increased as total template count grew. Over approximately two and four weeks, about 15 and 18 clones changed, versus more than 1 between replicates.

There are 16 residues in the CDR3. J lost 4 bases, V lost 4 bases, and 6 bases had no gene match. The germline V gene has CDR1 SGHTA and CDR2 FQGNSA. Collection occurred without any documented infections or immune events in donors. Worth noting for this clone: Its target is unknown.

TCRdb keeps only in-frame clones here, not all; method: immunoSEQ multiplex PCR. This table holds about 100,000 clones, around nine tenths found once. The chain joins TRBV7-2 to TRBJ2-1; 11 positions match TRBD2. Specimen: blood. The receptor's source is a person aged 18 to 75 in good health. As DNA, the CDR3 is TGTGCCAGCAGCTCCACGGGACTAGCGGTATACAATGAGCAGTTCTTC. It codes for CASSSTGLAVYNEQFF.